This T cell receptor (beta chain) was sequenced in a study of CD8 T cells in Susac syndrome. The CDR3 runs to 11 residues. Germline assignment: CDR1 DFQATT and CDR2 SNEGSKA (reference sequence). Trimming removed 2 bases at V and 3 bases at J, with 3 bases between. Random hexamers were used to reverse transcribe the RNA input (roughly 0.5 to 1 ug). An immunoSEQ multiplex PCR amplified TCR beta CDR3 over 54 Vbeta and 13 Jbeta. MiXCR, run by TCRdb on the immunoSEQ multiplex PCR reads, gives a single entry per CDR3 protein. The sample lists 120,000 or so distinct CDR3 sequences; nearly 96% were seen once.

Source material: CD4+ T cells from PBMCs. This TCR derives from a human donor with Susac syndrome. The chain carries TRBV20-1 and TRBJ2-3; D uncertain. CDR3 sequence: CSARRTDTQYF. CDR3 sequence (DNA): TGCAGTGCTAGACGGACAGATACGCAGTATTTT.